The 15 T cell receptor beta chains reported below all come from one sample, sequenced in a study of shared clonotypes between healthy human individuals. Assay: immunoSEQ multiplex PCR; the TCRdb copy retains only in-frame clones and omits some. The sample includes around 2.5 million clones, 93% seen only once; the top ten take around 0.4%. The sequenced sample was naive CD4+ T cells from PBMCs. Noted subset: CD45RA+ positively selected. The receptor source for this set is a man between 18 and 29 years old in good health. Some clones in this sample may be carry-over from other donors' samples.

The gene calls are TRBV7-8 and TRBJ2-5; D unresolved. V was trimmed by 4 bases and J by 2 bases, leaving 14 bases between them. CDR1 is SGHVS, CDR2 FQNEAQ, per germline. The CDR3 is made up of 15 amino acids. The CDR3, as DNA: TGTGCCAGCAGCTCCAAACGTGGGCCACAAGAGACCCAGTACTTC. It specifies CASSSKRGPQETQYF.

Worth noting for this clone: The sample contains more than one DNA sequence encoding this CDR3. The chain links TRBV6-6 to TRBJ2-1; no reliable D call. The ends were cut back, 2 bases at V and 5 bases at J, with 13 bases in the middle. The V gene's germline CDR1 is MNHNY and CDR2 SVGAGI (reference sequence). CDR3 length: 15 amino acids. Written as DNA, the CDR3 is TGTGCCAGCAGTTACCCGGCCACCTCTGACAATGAGCAGTTCTTC. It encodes CASSYPATSDNEQFF.

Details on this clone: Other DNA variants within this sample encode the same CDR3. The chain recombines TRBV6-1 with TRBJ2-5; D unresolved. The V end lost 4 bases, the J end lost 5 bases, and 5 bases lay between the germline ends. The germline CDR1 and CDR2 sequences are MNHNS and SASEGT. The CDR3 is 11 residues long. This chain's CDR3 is CASSAMETQYF. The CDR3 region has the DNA TGTGCCAGCAGTGCGATGGAGACCCAGTACTTC.

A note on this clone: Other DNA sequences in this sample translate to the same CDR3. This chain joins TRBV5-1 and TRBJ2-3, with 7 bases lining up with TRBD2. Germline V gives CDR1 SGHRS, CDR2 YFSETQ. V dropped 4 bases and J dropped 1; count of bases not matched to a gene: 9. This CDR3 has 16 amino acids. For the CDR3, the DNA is TGCGCCAGCAGCCTGGGCGGCGGGGGTGGCACAGATACGCAGTATTTT. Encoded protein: CASSLGGGGGTDTQYF.

DNA for the CDR3: TGTGCCAGCAGTTTATCAGGGGGGTTTAGCTCCTACAATGAGCAGTTCTTC. Translation gives CASSLSGGFSSYNEQFF. V is TRBV27 and J is TRBJ2-1; TRBD1 or TRBD2 may be the D gene (6 bases each). The ends were cut back, 0 bases at V and 0 bases at J, with 12 bases in the middle. Germline V gene sequence: CDR1 MNHEY, CDR2 SMNVEV (reference sequence). The CDR3 consists of 17 residues.

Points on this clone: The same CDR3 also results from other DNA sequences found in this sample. The DNA for the CDR3 is TGTGCCAGCAGTTTTGGGGGCCTGGCTGGAAACACCATATATTTT. Protein sequence: CASSFGGLAGNTIYF. The chain combines TRBV28 with TRBJ1-3; possibly TRBD1 for D (6 bases). Trimming shortened V by 3 bases and J by 2 bases, and 11 bases separated the two germline ends. This CDR3 region has 15 residues. The V gene's germline CDR1 is MDHEN and CDR2 SYDVKM. The full variable domain, rest sourced from reference TRBV28 and TRBJ1-3, is DVKVTQSSRYLVKRTGEKVFLECVQDMDHENMFWYRQDPGLGLRLIYFSYDVKMKEKGDIPEGYSVSREKKERFSLILESASTNQTSMYLCASSFGGLAGNTIYFGEGSWLTVV.

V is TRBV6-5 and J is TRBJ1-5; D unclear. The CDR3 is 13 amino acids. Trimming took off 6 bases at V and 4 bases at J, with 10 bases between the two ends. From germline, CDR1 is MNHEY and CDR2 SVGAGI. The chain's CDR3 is CASSQTGNQPQHF. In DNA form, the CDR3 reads TGTGCCAGCAGCCAGACGGGGAATCAGCCCCAGCATTTT.

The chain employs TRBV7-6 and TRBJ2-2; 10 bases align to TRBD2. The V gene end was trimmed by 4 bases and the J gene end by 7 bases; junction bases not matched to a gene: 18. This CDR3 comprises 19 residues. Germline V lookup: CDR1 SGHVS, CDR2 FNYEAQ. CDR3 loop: CASSYAPSSGRAGSGELFF. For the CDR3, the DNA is TGTGCCAGCAGCTATGCGCCTTCGAGCGGGAGGGCCGGTAGCGGGGAGCTGTTTTTT. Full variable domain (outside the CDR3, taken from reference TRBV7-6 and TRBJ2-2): GAGVSQSPRYKVTKRGQDVALRCDPISGHVSLYWYRQALGQGPEFLTYFNYEAQQDKSGLPNDRFSAERPEGSISTLTIQRTEQRDSAMYRCASSYAPSSGRAGSGELFFGEGSRLTVL.

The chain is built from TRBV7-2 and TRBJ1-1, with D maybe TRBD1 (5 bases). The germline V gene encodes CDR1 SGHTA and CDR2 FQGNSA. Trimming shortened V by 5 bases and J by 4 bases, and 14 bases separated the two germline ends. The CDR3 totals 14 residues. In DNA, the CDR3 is TGTGCCAGCAGCCATATGGGACCGGCCACTGAAGCTTTCTTT. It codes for CASSHMGPATEAFF.

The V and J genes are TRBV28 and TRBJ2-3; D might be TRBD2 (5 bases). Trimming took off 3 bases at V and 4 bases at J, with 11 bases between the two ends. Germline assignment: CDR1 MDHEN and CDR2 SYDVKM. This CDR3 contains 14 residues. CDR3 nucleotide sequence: TGTGCCAGCAGTTTGAATGAGGGCGCAGATACGCAGTATTTT. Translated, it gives CASSLNEGADTQYF.

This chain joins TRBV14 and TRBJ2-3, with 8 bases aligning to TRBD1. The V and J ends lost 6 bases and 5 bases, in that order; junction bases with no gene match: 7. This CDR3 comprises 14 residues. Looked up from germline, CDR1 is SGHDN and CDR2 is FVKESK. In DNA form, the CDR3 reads TGTGCCAGCAGGCGACAGGGGACTCAAGATACGCAGTATTTT. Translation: CASRRQGTQDTQYF.

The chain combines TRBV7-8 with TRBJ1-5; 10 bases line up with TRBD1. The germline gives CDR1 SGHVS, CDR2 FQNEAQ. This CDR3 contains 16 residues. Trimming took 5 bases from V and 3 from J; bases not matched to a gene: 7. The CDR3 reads CASSPGQGGLNQPQHF. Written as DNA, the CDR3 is TGTGCCAGCAGCCCAGGACAGGGGGGACTCAATCAGCCCCAGCATTTT.

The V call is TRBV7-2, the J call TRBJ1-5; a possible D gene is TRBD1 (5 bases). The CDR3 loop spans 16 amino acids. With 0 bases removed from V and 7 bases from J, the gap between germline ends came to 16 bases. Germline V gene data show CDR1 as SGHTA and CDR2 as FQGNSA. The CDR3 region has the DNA TGTGCCAGCAGCTTAGCGGGGGGTCAGCGAGGCCAGCCCCAGCATTTT. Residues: CASSLAGGQRGQPQHF.

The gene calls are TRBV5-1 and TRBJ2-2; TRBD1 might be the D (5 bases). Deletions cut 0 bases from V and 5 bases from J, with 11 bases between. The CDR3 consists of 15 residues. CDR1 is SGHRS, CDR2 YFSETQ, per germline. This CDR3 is CASSLVASGTGELFF. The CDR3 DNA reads TGCGCCAGCAGCTTGGTGGCATCAGGGACCGGGGAGCTGTTTTTT.

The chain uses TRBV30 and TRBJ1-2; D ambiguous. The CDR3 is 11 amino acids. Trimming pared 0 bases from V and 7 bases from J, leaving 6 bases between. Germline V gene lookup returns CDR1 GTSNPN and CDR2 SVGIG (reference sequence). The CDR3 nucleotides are TGTGCCTGGAGTGTACGCCTTGGCTACACCTTC. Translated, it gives CAWSVRLGYTF.